This T cell receptor beta chain stems from a study of blood T cell repertoires in COVID-19. As for the study in general: Acute-phase and convalescent COVID-19 samples originated in the United States, Italy and Spain. PBMCs, B-cell-depleted T cells, or T cells provided the cDNA or gDNA that made up the material.

The authors' processing: Amplified reference gene primers provided the basis for estimating nucleated cell counts. Measured with immunoSEQ multiplex PCR; TCRdb has only the in-frame clones, and not every one. That table furnishes V, J and clone size, whereas the DNA furnished D and trimming. The sample contains 150,000 to 200,000 clones, about 90% of which appear only once. Those enrolled in Seattle joined during active infection and were followed longitudinally afterward. The sample taken for sequencing was peripheral blood. The clonotype originates from a woman aged 60-75 years with COVID-19, enrolled during active disease.

DNA of the CDR3: TGTGCCAGCAGCTTAGGGGGCAGTCAGCCCCAGCATTTT. This codes for CASSLGGSQPQHF. The chain employs TRBV7-9 and TRBJ1-5; D perhaps matches TRBD1 (5 bases). Germline V CDR1 and CDR2: SEHNR, FQNEAQ (reference sequence). The CDR3 contains 13 residues. Between the trimmed V and J ends, which lost 1 base and 6 bases, there was a span of 7 bases.